This is a list of T cell receptor beta chains from one sample in a study of shared clonotypes between healthy human individuals. Sequencing used immunoSEQ multiplex PCR; TCRdb keeps in-frame clones, though not all of them. The profile shows 400,000 to 500,000 clones, around three quarters of them singletons. Material for sequencing was PBMCs. Source of these receptors: a woman aged 40 to 50 in good health. Some clones in this sample may be carry-over from other donors' samples. Each CDR3 is given with its conserved first and last residue. Fields, in order: CDR3 length, D gene, V gene, clone size, J gene, CDR3 protein, CDR3 DNA. A D gene is named only where the DNA matches it firmly. Rows give clone size only sometimes, using once, few, many, or a class for an expanded clone.

15,TRBD2,TRBV7-9,.,TRBJ2-7,CASSLGTLAGDEQYF,TGTGCCAGCAGCTTGGGAACTCTAGCGGGAGACGAGCAGTACTTC
17,TRBD1,TRBV10-2,.,TRBJ2-7,CASNSLGTGVGYYEQYF,TGCGCCAGTAATTCACTGGGGACAGGAGTGGGGTACTACGAGCAGTACTTC
16,.,TRBV18,.,TRBJ1-1,CASSLFSDGGNTEAFF,TGTGCCAGCTCACTCTTCTCCGACGGGGGGAACACTGAAGCTTTCTTT
15,.,TRBV14,.,TRBJ1-2,CASSQPGTSRYGYTF,TGTGCCAGCAGCCAACCTGGGACCTCGCGGTATGGCTACACCTTC
14,.,TRBV7-2,.,TRBJ2-3,CASSLAWSTDTQYF,TGTGCCAGCAGCTTAGCCTGGAGCACAGATACGCAGTATTTT
11,.,TRBV10-3,few,TRBJ1-1,CASHMNTEAFF,TGTGCCAGCCACATGAACACTGAAGCTTTCTTT
14,TRBD1,TRBV7-9,.,TRBJ2-7,CASSLGTGRYEQYF,TGTGCCAGCAGCTTAGGGACAGGGCGATACGAGCAGTACTTC
14,.,TRBV28,.,TRBJ1-2,CATKQGIYSYGYTF,TGTGCCACCAAACAGGGTATTTATTCCTATGGCTACACCTTC
14,.,TRBV29-1,once,TRBJ1-2,CSVGGSGVDKGYTF,TGCAGCGTTGGGGGTTCAGGGGTGGATAAAGGCTACACCTTC
9,.,TRBV27,.,TRBJ2-1,CASRKMQFF,TGTGCCAGCAGAAAAATGCAGTTCTTC
14,.,TRBV9,few,TRBJ1-2,CASSPTPGDYGYTF,TGTGCCAGCAGCCCGACCCCGGGGGACTATGGCTACACCTTC
13,.,TRBV10-2,.,TRBJ1-1,CASLGQSNTEAFF,TGCGCCAGCCTCGGACAGAGCAACACTGAAGCTTTCTTT
14,.,TRBV7-6,few,TRBJ2-7,CASSLPSQGNEQYF,TGTGCCAGCAGCTTACCCTCCCAGGGAAACGAGCAGTACTTC
16,.,TRBV6-1,few,TRBJ2-7,CASSEAHGRAGYEQYF,TGTGCCAGCAGTGAAGCGCACGGCAGGGCGGGCTACGAGCAGTACTTC
14,TRBD1,TRBV5-1,.,TRBJ2-7,CASSLGQGADEQYF,TGCGCCAGCAGCCTAGGACAGGGGGCCGACGAGCAGTACTTC
17,.,TRBV4-2,.,TRBJ2-7,CASSQEGGLAVSYEQYF,TGTGCCAGCAGCCAAGAGGGCGGGCTAGCTGTCTCCTACGAGCAGTACTTC
13,TRBD1,TRBV6-1,.,TRBJ2-5,CASRGTGRETQYF,TGTGCCAGCAGGGGGACAGGGAGGGAGACCCAGTACTTC
13,.,TRBV7-2,.,TRBJ2-3,CASSTYRDYTQYF,TGTGCCAGCAGCACTTACAGGGACTATACGCAGTATTTT
13,TRBD1,TRBV5-6,.,TRBJ1-2,CASTRDRGYGYTF,TGTGCCAGCACCAGGGACAGGGGCTATGGCTACACCTTC
15,TRBD1,TRBV27,.,TRBJ1-3,CASRLTGGSRNTIYF,TGTGCCAGCAGGCTTACAGGGGGCTCTAGAAACACCATATATTTT
12,.,TRBV6-4,.,TRBJ2-7,CASSDSSYEQYF,TGTGCCAGCAGTGACAGCTCCTACGAGCAGTACTTC
15,TRBD1,TRBV5-1,.,TRBJ1-1,CASSLATGTGTEAFF,TGCGCCAGCAGCTTGGCAACCGGGACAGGGACTGAAGCTTTCTTT
15,.,TRBV6-5,many,TRBJ2-2,CASFRYGADHRELFF,TGTGCCAGCTTTCGGTACGGCGCCGACCACCGGGAGCTGTTTTTT
14,.,TRBV7-9,.,TRBJ1-1,CASSWGDIHTEAFF,TGTGCCAGCAGCTGGGGGGATATTCACACTGAAGCTTTCTTT
14,.,TRBV2,few,TRBJ1-2,CASSEQGSNYGYTF,TGTGCCAGCAGTGAACAGGGAAGCAACTATGGCTACACCTTC
16,.,TRBV4-2,.,TRBJ1-6,CASSQARGLDNSPLHF,TGTGCCAGCAGCCAAGCTCGGGGTTTGGACAATTCACCCCTCCACTTT
11,.,TRBV20-1,.,TRBJ2-1,CSARPYNEQFF,TGCAGTGCTAGACCTTACAATGAGCAGTTCTTC
16,.,TRBV15,.,TRBJ1-4,CATSRDRGATNEKLFF,TGTGCCACCAGCAGAGATCGGGGGGCAACTAATGAAAAACTGTTTTTT
12,TRBD2,TRBV2,.,TRBJ2-5,CAGAGEVETQYF,TGTGCCGGAGCGGGAGAGGTTGAGACCCAGTACTTC
16,.,TRBV7-8,.,TRBJ1-1,CASSPRTARMNTEAFF,TGTGCCAGCAGCCCTAGGACAGCGAGGATGAACACTGAAGCTTTCTTT
11,.,TRBV28,.,TRBJ2-2,CASWGTGELFF,TGTGCCAGCTGGGGCACCGGGGAGCTGTTTTTT
17,.,TRBV13,.,TRBJ2-6,CASSLGPGLAGANVLTF,TGTGCCAGCAGCTTAGGCCCGGGATTAGCGGGGGCCAACGTCCTGACTTTC
12,TRBD2,TRBV5-1,.,TRBJ2-5,CASLGGEETQYF,TGCGCCAGCTTGGGGGGGGAAGAGACCCAGTACTTC
15,.,TRBV9,.,TRBJ1-2,CASTLTGFGDGGYTF,TGTGCCAGCACCTTAACAGGGTTCGGGGACGGAGGCTACACCTTC
16,TRBD2,TRBV5-8,once,TRBJ2-1,CASSPLGSSGFNEQFF,TGTGCCAGCAGCCCACTGGGTTCTAGCGGGTTCAATGAGCAGTTCTTC
18,TRBD2,TRBV9,.,TRBJ2-2,CASSFRPGLAGGSGELFF,TGTGCCAGCAGCTTCAGACCGGGACTAGCGGGAGGGAGCGGGGAGCTGTTTTTT
14,TRBD2,TRBV2,.,TRBJ2-1,CASSPIAGEGEQFF,TGTGCCAGCAGCCCCATAGCGGGAGAGGGTGAGCAGTTCTTC
14,.,TRBV7-3,many,TRBJ2-7,CASSLTGTGYEQYF,TGTGCCAGCAGCTTAACCGGGACGGGCTACGAGCAGTACTTC